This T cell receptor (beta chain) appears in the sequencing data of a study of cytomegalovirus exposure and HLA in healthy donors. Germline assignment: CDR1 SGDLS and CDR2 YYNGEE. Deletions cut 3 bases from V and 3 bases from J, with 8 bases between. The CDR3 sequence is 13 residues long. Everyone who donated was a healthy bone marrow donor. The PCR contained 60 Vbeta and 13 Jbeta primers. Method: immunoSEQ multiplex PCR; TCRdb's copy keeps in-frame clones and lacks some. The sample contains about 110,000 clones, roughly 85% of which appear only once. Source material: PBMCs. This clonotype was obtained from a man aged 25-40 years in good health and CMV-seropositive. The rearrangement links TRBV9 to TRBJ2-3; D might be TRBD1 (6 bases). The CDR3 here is CASSAGETDTQYF. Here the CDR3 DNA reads TGTGCCAGCAGCGCAGGGGAAACAGATACGCAGTATTTT.